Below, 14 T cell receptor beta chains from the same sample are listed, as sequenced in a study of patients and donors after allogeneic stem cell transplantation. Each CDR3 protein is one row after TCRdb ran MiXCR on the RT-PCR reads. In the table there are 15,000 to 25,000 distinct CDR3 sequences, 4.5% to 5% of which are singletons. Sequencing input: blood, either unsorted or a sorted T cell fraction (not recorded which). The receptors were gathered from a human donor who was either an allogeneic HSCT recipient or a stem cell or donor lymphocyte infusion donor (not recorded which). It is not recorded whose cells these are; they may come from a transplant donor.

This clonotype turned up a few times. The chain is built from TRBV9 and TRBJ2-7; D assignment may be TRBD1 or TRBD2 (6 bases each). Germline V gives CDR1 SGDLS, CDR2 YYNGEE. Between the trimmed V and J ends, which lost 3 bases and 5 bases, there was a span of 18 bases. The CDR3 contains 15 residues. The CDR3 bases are TGTGCCAGCAGCGAAGATTCGGGAGAGGGGGACGAGCAGTACTTC. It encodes CASSEDSGEGDEQYF.

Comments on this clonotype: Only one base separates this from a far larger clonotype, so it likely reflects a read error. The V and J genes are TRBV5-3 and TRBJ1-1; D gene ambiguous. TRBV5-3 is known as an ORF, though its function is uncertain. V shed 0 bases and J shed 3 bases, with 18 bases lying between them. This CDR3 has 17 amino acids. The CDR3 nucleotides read TGTGCCAGAAGCTTGGTGTCGGCAGGTCCCTTAGACACTGAAGCTTTCTTT. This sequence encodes CARSLVSAGPLDTEAFF.

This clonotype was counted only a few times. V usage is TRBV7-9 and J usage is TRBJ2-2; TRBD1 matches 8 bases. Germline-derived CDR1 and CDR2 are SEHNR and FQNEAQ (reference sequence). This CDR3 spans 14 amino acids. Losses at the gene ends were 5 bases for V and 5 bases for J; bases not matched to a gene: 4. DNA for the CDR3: TGTGCCAGCAGCGCCCAGGGGGCGACCGGGGAGCTGTTTTTT. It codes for CASSAQGATGELFF.

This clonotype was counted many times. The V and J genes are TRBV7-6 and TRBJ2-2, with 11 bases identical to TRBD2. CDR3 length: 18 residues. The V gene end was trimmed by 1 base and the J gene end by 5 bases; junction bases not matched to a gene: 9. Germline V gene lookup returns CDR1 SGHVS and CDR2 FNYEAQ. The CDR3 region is CASSLDLAGGLGTGELFF. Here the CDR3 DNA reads TGTGCCAGCAGCTTAGACCTAGCGGGGGGCCTGGGTACCGGGGAGCTGTTTTTT.

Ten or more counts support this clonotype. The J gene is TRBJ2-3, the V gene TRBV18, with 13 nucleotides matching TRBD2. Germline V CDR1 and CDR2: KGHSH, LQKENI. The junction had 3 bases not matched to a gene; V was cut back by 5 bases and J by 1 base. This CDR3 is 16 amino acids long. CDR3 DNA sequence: TGTGCCAGCTCAGACGGACTAGCGGGAGGCACAGATACGCAGTATTTT. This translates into CASSDGLAGGTDTQYF.

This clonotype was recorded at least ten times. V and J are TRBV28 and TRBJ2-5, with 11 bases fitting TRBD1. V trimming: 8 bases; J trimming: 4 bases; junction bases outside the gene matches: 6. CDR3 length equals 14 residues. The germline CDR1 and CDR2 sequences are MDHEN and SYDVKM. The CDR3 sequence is CASFPGTGGETQYF. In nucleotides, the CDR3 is TGTGCCAGCTTCCCCGGGACAGGGGGAGAGACCCAGTACTTC. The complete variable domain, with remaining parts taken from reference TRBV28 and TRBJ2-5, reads DVKVTQSSRYLVKRTGEKVFLECVQDMDHENMFWYRQDPGLGLRLIYFSYDVKMKEKGDIPEGYSVSREKKERFSLILESASTNQTSMYLCASFPGTGGETQYFGPGTRLLVL.

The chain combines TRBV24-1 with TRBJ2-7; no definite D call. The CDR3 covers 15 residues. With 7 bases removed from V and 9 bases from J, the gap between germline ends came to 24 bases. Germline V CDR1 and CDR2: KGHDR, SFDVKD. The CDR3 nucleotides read TGTGCCACCAGCCGATGGGAACCGATAGCATTCGGGCAGTACTTC. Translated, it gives CATSRWEPIAFGQYF.

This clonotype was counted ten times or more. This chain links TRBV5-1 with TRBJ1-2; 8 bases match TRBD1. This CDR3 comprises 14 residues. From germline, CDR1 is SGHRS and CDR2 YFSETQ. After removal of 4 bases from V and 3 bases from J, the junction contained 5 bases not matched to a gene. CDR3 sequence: CASSLGQGYYGYTF. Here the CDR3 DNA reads TGCGCCAGCAGCCTTGGACAGGGTTACTATGGCTACACCTTC.

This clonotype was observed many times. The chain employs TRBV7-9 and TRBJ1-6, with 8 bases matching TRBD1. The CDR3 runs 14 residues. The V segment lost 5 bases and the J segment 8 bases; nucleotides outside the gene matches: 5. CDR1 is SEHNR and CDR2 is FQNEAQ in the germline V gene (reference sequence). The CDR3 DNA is TGTGCCAGCAGCCCCGACAGGGGCTATTCACCCCTCCACTTT. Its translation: CASSPDRGYSPLHF.

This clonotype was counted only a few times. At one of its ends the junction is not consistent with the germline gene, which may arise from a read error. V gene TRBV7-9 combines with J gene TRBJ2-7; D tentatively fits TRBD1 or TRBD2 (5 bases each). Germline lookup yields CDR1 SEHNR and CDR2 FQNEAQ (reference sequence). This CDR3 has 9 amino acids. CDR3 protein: CASSLRGPF. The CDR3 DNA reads TGTGCCAGCAGCTTGAGGGGTCCTTTC.

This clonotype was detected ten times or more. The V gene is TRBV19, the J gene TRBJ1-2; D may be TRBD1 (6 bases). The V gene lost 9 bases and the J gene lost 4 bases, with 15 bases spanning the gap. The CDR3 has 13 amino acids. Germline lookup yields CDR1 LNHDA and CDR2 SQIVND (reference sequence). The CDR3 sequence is CASTLGRGYGYTF. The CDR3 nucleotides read TGTGCCAGCACCCTGGGCAGGGGCTATGGCTACACCTTC. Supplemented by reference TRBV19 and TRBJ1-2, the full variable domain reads DGGITQSPKYLFRKEGQNVTLSCEQNLNHDAMYWYRQDPGQGLRLIYYSQIVNDFQKGDIAEGYSVSREKKESFPLTVTSAQKNPTAFYLCASTLGRGYGYTFGSGTRLTVV.

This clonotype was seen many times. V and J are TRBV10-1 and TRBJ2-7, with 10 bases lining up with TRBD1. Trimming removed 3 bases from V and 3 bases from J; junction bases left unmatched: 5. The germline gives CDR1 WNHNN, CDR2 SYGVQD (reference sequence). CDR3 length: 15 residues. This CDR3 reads CASSDPGQGHYEQYF. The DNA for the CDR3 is TGCGCCAGCAGTGATCCGGGACAGGGGCACTACGAGCAGTACTTC.

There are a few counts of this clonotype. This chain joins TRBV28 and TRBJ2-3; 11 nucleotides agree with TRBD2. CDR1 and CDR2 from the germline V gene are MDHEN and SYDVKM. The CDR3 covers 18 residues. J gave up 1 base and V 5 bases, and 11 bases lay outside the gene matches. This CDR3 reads CASSPSGRSRGGTDTQYF. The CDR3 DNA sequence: TGTGCCAGCAGTCCTAGCGGGAGGAGTAGGGGTGGCACAGATACGCAGTATTTT.

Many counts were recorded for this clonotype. CDR3 coding DNA: TGTGCCAGCAGCCCTTTTCAGGGAAGTAATCAGCCCCAGCATTTT. It encodes CASSPFQGSNQPQHF. The V and J genes are TRBV5-6 and TRBJ1-5, with D maybe TRBD1 (5 bases). Germline V lookup: CDR1 SGHDT, CDR2 YYEEEE. Between the trimmed V and J ends, which lost 4 bases and 4 bases, there was a span of 15 bases. This CDR3 is built from 15 residues.